This note documents a single T cell receptor (beta chain) sequence. Its antigen is currently unknown. The data were obtained in a study of CD8 T cells in ankylosing spondylitis. Whole-study findings and limits: The disease-linked clones had a CD8+ phenotype and low blood frequencies.

Deletions cut 3 bases from V and 4 bases from J, with 16 bases between. The CDR3 extends over 15 amino acids. Germline loops: CDR1 DFQATT, CDR2 SNEGSKA (reference sequence). TCRdb re-derived calls from the 5' RACE reads in MiXCR, one entry per CDR3 protein. The profile shows tens of thousands of distinct CDR3 sequences, roughly 27% of them singletons. The rearrangement uses TRBV20-1 and TRBJ2-1; D remains ambiguous. Sequencing was carried out using blood, either unsorted or a sorted T cell fraction (not recorded which). The sequence was obtained from a male donor with ankylosing spondylitis or in good health (not recorded which). This CDR3 reads CSARGLLVRYNEQFF. The DNA of the CDR3 is TGCAGTGCTAGGGGTCTGCTAGTCAGGTACAATGAGCAGTTCTTC.